This TCR beta chain was captured in a study of T cell responses to AZD1222 COVID-19 vaccine (dated by TCRdb to the early 2020s). Concerning the study at large: AZD1222 recipients given second doses at about 4 weeks or at about 12 weeks were pooled, since spike-specific TCR depth and breadth were not found to differ between the two schedules. Enrollment into the trials was organized by age into subgroups of 18-55, 56-69 and 70-plus years, and those subgroups contained roughly 150, 30 and 60 TCR-sequenced participants, respectively. TCR sequencing was performed for about 250 trial participants, of whom about 210 were given two doses of AZD1222 and about 25 were given two doses of MenACWY control vaccine. What the work shows at the level of the full study, not this receptor alone: Only a handful of AZD1222 recipients were SARS-CoV-2 seropositive at baseline, limiting conclusions about previously exposed vaccinees. Most participants were white British and females outnumbered males, and the authors suggested that clonal diversity may have been underestimated. The 56-69-year group was small, and its depth increase did not reach significance, likely because of low power. Epitopes outside the regions mutated in the B.1.351 and B.1.1.7 variants were reportedly recognized by nearly half of the unique spike-specific TCRs. Vaccine-associated CD4 TCRs spanned the whole spike protein, with dominant responses in regions 160-218 and 743-854. After two AZD1222 doses, spike-specific TCR breadth and depth were significantly higher than at day 0 and than in MenACWY recipients. Because no day 14 peak-response samples were available, the repertoires could be characterized only after the peak T cell response.

From cysteine to phenylalanine, the CDR3 is 14 amino acids long. The entry retains the CDR3 DNA only, 42 bases that are in frame from base 1. Germline trimming: 3 bases from V, 7 bases from J; junction bases outside gene matches: 7. CDR1 and CDR2 are read off the germline V gene as SGDLS and YYNGEE. The CDR3 regions of human TCRbeta chains were analyzed by immunosequencing. As for the original processing: TCRs in the repertoires were compared against a reference library of SARS-CoV-2-specific TCRs that had been generated with the MIRA antigen-specificity platform. Breadth meant the fraction of unique TCRs that were SARS-CoV-2-associated, whereas depth meant the fraction of total T cells that were SARS-CoV-2-associated. Each spike-specific TCR was assigned to its reactive spike region and to a CD4 or CD8 class using the MIRA data. Log10-transformed breadth and depth values were compared by one-way ANOVA with Sidak's multiple comparisons tests. In its TCRdb copy, this immuneACCESS table keeps in-frame sequences only and misses some clones. Where compared with another copy, unresolved V genes explain less than half of these, and the others have no known cause. The DNA gave D and trimming, while V, J and clone size come from that table. The sample table lists over 120,000 clones, just over 90% of them with a count of one. The top ten clonotypes cover about 2.1% of the sample.

In the paper's terms, the time point label means: baseline before first vaccination. Samples from vaccinated people were obtained from the UK trials COV001 and COV002, which included a single-blind randomized controlled phase 2/3 trial of AZD1222 (ChAdOx1 nCoV-19) in healthy adults. For TCRbeta chain sequencing, PBMC samples were collected from trial participants at day 0 and at day 28 after the second dose. This clone was detected once. Its target antigen remains unknown. Nothing much larger sits one base from this clone, and base qualities are not available. Source: peripheral blood, taken on day 0 of AZD1222 vaccination. The origin of this receptor is an adult in good health. Recombination joined TRBV9 with TRBJ1-2; 9 bases in the middle match TRBD1. The bases read TGTGCCAGCAGCGCGACAGGGGGGGATTTTGGCTACACCTTC. This codes for CASSATGGDFGYTF.